Listed here are 27 T cell receptor beta chains from one sample, sequenced in a study of T cell responses to AZD1222 COVID-19 vaccine. Method: immunoSEQ multiplex PCR; TCRdb's copy keeps in-frame clones and lacks some. Among approximately 150,000 clones listed, over 75% were seen once. This specimen consisted of peripheral blood, obtained 28 days after the second dose of the MenACWY control vaccine. The receptors here all came from an adult who received the MenACWY meningococcal vaccine as a control.

The chain is built from TRBV10-3 and TRBJ1-1, with unresolved D. The V gene lost 6 bases and the J gene lost 3 bases, with 11 bases spanning the gap. CDR3 length: 13 amino acids. The germline gives CDR1 ENHRY, CDR2 SYGVKD. The CDR3 is CAISANWDTEAFF. The CDR3 coding sequence is TGTGCCATCAGCGCCAATTGGGACACTGAAGCTTTCTTT.

The CDR3 region is CASSPEVGAGEQFF. CDR3 coding DNA: TGTGCCAGCTCACCCGAGGTGGGGGCGGGTGAGCAGTTCTTC. This chain links TRBV18 with TRBJ2-1; a possible D gene is TRBD1 (6 bases). CDR3 size: 14 residues. The V end lost 3 bases, the J end lost 9 bases, and 15 bases lay between the germline ends. CDR1 and CDR2 (germline): KGHSH, LQKENI.

V usage is TRBV11-1 and J usage is TRBJ1-1; D ambiguous. The germline V and J ends were trimmed by 5 bases and 3 bases, with 16 bases remaining between them. CDR1 SGHAT and CDR2 FQDESV come from the germline V gene (reference sequence). This CDR3 has 15 amino acids. In nucleotides, the CDR3 is TGTGCCAGCAGCCGTACGGTGCAGAGGGACACTGAAGCTTTCTTT. Encoded protein: CASSRTVQRDTEAFF. The full variable domain, completed using reference TRBV11-1 and TRBJ1-1, is EAEVAQSPRYKITEKSQAVAFWCDPISGHATLYWYRQILGQGPELLVQFQDESVVDDSQLPKDRFSAERLKGVDSTLKIQPAELGDSAMYLCASSRTVQRDTEAFFGQGTRLTVV.

The chain's CDR3 is CATSDRPLLDTDTQYF. The CDR3 nucleotides read TGTGCCACCAGTGATCGCCCTTTATTAGACACAGATACGCAGTATTTT. This chain joins TRBV24-1 and TRBJ2-3; D unresolved. The length of the CDR3 is 16 residues. Germline-derived CDR1 and CDR2 are KGHDR and SFDVKD. V was clipped by 3 bases and J by 2 bases, with 14 bases between them.

This clone came up a few times. Within the sample, other DNA sequences also encode this same CDR3. This chain uses TRBV7-2 with TRBJ1-6; TRBD1 might be the D (6 bases). The CDR3 covers 15 residues. CDR1 is SGHTA and CDR2 is FQGNSA in the germline V gene. V was shortened by 2 bases and J by 2 bases, with 7 bases between the two germline ends. CDR3: CASSLKGAYNSPLHF. CDR3 DNA: TGTGCCAGCAGCTTAAAGGGGGCCTATAATTCACCCCTCCACTTT.

The J gene is TRBJ1-1, the V gene TRBV18; no firm D call. In germline, CDR1 is KGHSH, CDR2 LQKENI. Trimming pared 2 bases from V and 5 bases from J, leaving 12 bases between. The CDR3 is 14 amino acids. The CDR3 DNA reads as TGTGCCAGCTCACCATTTGGCAGAGATACTGAAGCTTTCTTT. It codes for CASSPFGRDTEAFF.

The V gene is TRBV7-3, the J gene TRBJ1-1, with unresolved D. Germline V gene lookup returns CDR1 SGHTA and CDR2 FQGTGA. Deletions cut 2 bases from V and 0 bases from J, with 7 bases between. The CDR3 consists of 14 residues. The CDR3 loop is CASSLWAVNTEAFF. CDR3 nucleotides: TGTGCCAGCAGCTTATGGGCGGTGAACACTGAAGCTTTCTTT.

This sequence joins TRBV6-5 and TRBJ1-1; the D gene is possibly TRBD1 (6 bases). V lost 7 bases and J lost 1, with 16 bases in between. The CDR3 loop spans 15 amino acids. Looked up from germline, CDR1 is MNHEY and CDR2 is SVGAGI. Written as DNA, the CDR3 is TGTGCCAGCAATCCCTGGGAGACAGGGAACACTGAAGCTTTCTTT. Residues: CASNPWETGNTEAFF.

This chain joins TRBV2 and TRBJ1-5, with D hard to call. The CDR3 is 16 residues long. Trimming cost V 6 bases and J 0 bases, with 15 bases left between them. The germline V gene has CDR1 SNHLY and CDR2 FYNNEI. As DNA, the CDR3 is TGTGCCAGCAGCGGGGAAACAGTTTATAGCAATCAGCCCCAGCATTTT. The encoded protein is CASSGETVYSNQPQHF.

The chain uses TRBV4-2 and TRBJ2-5; possibly TRBD1 for D (5 bases). Per the germline V gene, CDR1 is LGHNA and CDR2 is YNFKEQ. Trimming took off 1 base at V and 7 bases at J, with 13 bases between the two ends. The CDR3 sequence is 14 residues long. CDR3 DNA sequence: TGTGCCAGCAGCCAAGCCCCCAGGGTTGGGACCCAGTACTTC. It yields the protein CASSQAPRVGTQYF.

The V and J genes are TRBV11-3 and TRBJ2-5; 12 positions match TRBD1. There are 16 residues in the CDR3. V lost 0 bases and J lost 4; bases outside the gene matches: 3. Germline loops: CDR1 SGHNT, CDR2 YENEEA. The CDR3 DNA sequence: TGTGCCAGCAGCTTAGAAGGGACAGGGGGCAGAGAGACCCAGTACTTC. Encoded protein: CASSLEGTGGRETQYF.

The rearrangement links TRBV6-6 to TRBJ1-5, with 9 bases fitting TRBD1. The CDR3 is made up of 15 amino acids. The trim removed 7 bases at V and 5 bases at J, leaving 9 bases unmatched. Germline-derived CDR1 and CDR2 are MNHNY and SVGAGI (reference sequence). The CDR3 DNA follows: TGTGCCAGCATCTTACAGGGGGCCGGTTATCAGCCCCAGCATTTT. This encodes CASILQGAGYQPQHF.

This clone has a handful of counts. This chain connects TRBV19 to TRBJ1-2; D not certain. The CDR3 runs 15 residues. In germline, CDR1 is LNHDA, CDR2 SQIVND (reference sequence). Deletions cut 3 bases from V and 1 base from J, with 12 bases between. CDR3 bases: TGTGCCAGTAGTATCGGCGGGCGGGGTAACTATGGCTACACCTTC. This translates into CASSIGGRGNYGYTF.

The chain is built from TRBV30 and TRBJ1-1, with a possible D match to TRBD1 (5 bases). The germline V and J ends were trimmed by 0 bases and 1 base, with 9 bases remaining between them. The CDR3 covers 14 residues. The germline CDR1 and CDR2 sequences are GTSNPN and SVGIG (reference sequence). The CDR3 protein is CAWSVGAGNTEAFF. CDR3 nucleotides: TGTGCCTGGAGTGTCGGGGCGGGGAACACTGAAGCTTTCTTT.

This clone came up once. The V and J genes are TRBV24-1 and TRBJ1-6; D remains unclear. The CDR3 runs 15 residues. Per the germline V gene, CDR1 is KGHDR and CDR2 is SFDVKD. V lost 8 bases, J lost 0 bases, and 10 bases lay in between. In nucleotides, the CDR3 is TGTGCCACCACTACAAGCTTCTCCTATAATTCACCCCTCCACTTT. The encoded protein is CATTTSFSYNSPLHF.

This chain joins TRBV7-8 and TRBJ1-3; D gene unclear. Germline V lookup: CDR1 SGHVS, CDR2 FQNEAQ. The ends were cut back, 3 bases at V and 1 base at J, with 10 bases in the middle. This CDR3 is built from 15 residues. The CDR3 DNA is TGTGCCAGCAGCTTCTTTATGTCGTCTGGAAACACCATATATTTT. Translated: CASSFFMSSGNTIYF.

The chain recombines TRBV3-1 (or the pseudogene TRBV3-2) with TRBJ2-3; TRBD1 matches 7 bases. Germline lookup yields CDR1 LGHDT and CDR2 YNNKEL (reference sequence). The CDR3 runs 15 residues. The V segment lost 3 bases and the J segment 6 bases; nucleotides outside the gene matches: 9. CDR3 region: CASSQTGSARDTQYF. CDR3 nucleotides: TGTGCCAGCAGCCAGACAGGGTCCGCGCGGGATACGCAGTATTTT.

The gene calls are TRBV28 and TRBJ2-3; 7 bases match TRBD2. This CDR3 has 13 amino acids. In germline, CDR1 is MDHEN, CDR2 SYDVKM. V shed 8 bases and J 3 bases; nucleotides not matched to a gene: 5. CDR3 DNA: TGTGCCAGCGGCGGGGGTTGGACAGATACGCAGTATTTT. Translation gives CASGGGWTDTQYF.

The rearrangement joins TRBV3-1 (or the pseudogene TRBV3-2) to TRBJ2-4, with TRBD1 as a possible D gene (6 bases). There are 16 residues in the CDR3. Germline V gene lookup returns CDR1 LGHDT and CDR2 YNNKEL (reference sequence). Trimming removed 1 base at V and 0 bases at J, with 10 bases between. In DNA, the CDR3 is TGTGCCAGCAGCCAAGGACAGGTGCTAGCCAAAAACATTCAGTACTTC. Its translation is CASSQGQVLAKNIQYF.

The chain recombines TRBV9 with TRBJ2-4, with D possibly being TRBD2 (5 bases). Germline V gene sequence: CDR1 SGDLS, CDR2 YYNGEE. V was shortened by 4 bases and J by 6 bases, with 17 bases between the two germline ends. The length of the CDR3 is 15 residues. This CDR3 reads CASSPTEGRGNIQYF. Written as DNA, the CDR3 is TGTGCCAGCAGCCCGACCGAAGGACGGGGAAACATTCAGTACTTC.

This chain connects TRBV7-2 to TRBJ1-2; D is unclear. Trimming cost V 5 bases and J 2 bases, with 9 bases left between them. This CDR3 spans 13 amino acids. Germline V CDR1 and CDR2: SGHTA, FQGNSA. This CDR3 reads CASSTGSNYGYTF. In DNA form, the CDR3 reads TGTGCCAGCAGCACCGGGTCAAACTATGGCTACACCTTC.

The rearrangement joins TRBV7-9 to TRBJ1-1; tentative D call: TRBD1 (5 bases). The CDR3 length is 14 residues. The ends were cut back, 4 bases at V and 0 bases at J, with 9 bases in the middle. CDR1 SEHNR and CDR2 FQNEAQ come from the germline V gene (reference sequence). The CDR3 reads CASSSGIMNTEAFF. CDR3 coding DNA: TGTGCCAGCAGCTCAGGGATCATGAACACTGAAGCTTTCTTT.

This chain joins TRBV28 and TRBJ2-2; 16 bases map to TRBD2. V gave up 6 bases and J gave up 5 bases; unmatched junction bases: 12. This CDR3 is built from 19 residues. CDR1 MDHEN and CDR2 SYDVKM come from the germline V gene. CDR3 DNA: TGTGCCAGCAGGACTCCCCCCGGGACTAGCGGGAGGGGAACCGGGGAGCTGTTTTTT. Protein product: CASRTPPGTSGRGTGELFF.

The CDR3 DNA is TGTGCCAGCAGCCGTAGCGGGAGGGGCTCCTACAATGAGCAGTTCTTC. Its translation: CASSRSGRGSYNEQFF. The rearrangement links TRBV7-3 to TRBJ2-1, with 11 bases matching TRBD2. V shed 5 bases and J 0 bases; nucleotides not matched to a gene: 3. CDR3 length equals 16 residues. Looked up from germline, CDR1 is SGHTA and CDR2 is FQGTGA.

The chain is built from TRBV7-3 and TRBJ2-1, with D maybe TRBD2 (5 bases). The CDR3 extends over 15 amino acids. Germline CDR1 is SGHTA and CDR2 is FQGTGA. The V end lost 6 bases, the J end lost 0 bases, and 12 bases lay between the germline ends. As DNA, the CDR3 is TGTGCCAGCAGTTTCCGGGGTGGCTCCTACAATGAGCAGTTCTTC. Amino acids: CASSFRGGSYNEQFF.

The chain couples TRBV19 to TRBJ1-3, with D perhaps TRBD1 (6 bases). Germline V gene lookup returns CDR1 LNHDA and CDR2 SQIVND (reference sequence). The CDR3 length is 17 residues. V dropped 10 bases and J dropped 0 bases, with 22 bases sitting between them. CDR3: CATSQRGRGGSGNTIYF. The CDR3 DNA follows: TGTGCCACCTCACAGAGGGGGAGAGGGGGCTCTGGAAACACCATATATTTT.

The chain is built from TRBV5-1 and TRBJ2-3; D gene unclear. The germline V gene has CDR1 SGHRS and CDR2 YFSETQ. V dropped 1 base and J dropped 2 bases, with 11 bases sitting between them. The CDR3 extends over 15 amino acids. The CDR3 is CASSLRQPLTDTQYF. The CDR3 bases are TGCGCCAGCAGCTTGAGGCAGCCTCTCACAGATACGCAGTATTTT.